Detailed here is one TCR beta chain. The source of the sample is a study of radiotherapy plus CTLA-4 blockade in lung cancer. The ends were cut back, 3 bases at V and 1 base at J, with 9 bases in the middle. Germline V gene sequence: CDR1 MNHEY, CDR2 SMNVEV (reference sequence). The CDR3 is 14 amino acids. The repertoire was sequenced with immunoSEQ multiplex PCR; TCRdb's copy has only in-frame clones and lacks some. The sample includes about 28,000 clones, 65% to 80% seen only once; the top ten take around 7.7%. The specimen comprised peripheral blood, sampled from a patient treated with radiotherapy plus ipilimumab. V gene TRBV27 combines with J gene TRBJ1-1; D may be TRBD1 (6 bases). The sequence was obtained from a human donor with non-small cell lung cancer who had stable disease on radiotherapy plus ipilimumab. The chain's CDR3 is CASSLGGRNTEAFF. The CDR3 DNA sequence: TGTGCCAGCAGTTTGGGGGGCCGGAACACTGAAGCTTTCTTT.